This T cell receptor beta chain was sequenced for a study of Graves' ophthalmopathy and Graves' hyperthyroidism. Study-level findings and limits: In blood appeared most of the expanded thyroid clonotypes whose frequency exceeded 0.001. Sensitivity reached 70% to 71% and specificity around 76% when the model predicted ophthalmopathy progression.

The CDR3 sequence is 13 residues long. CDR1 GTSNPN and CDR2 SVGIG come from the germline V gene (reference sequence). V shed 2 bases and J shed 7 bases, with 12 bases lying between them. Participants with hyperthyroidism, aged 18 to 65, were newly diagnosed with under 2 months' duration. From fresh peripheral blood, 8 to 10 ml in volume, the PBMCs were obtained. Many counts were recorded for this clonotype. Its antigen is still unknown. RNA served as the template for amplifying TCR beta CDR3 regions. HTBI primers were employed in first-round RT-PCR, then a second-round multiplex PCR followed. Via MiXCR, TCRdb re-called the multiplex PCR reads, giving one row per CDR3 protein. Among hundreds of thousands of distinct CDR3 sequences listed, approximately 21% were seen once.

The receptor was isolated from a young woman with stable Graves' hyperthyroidism. Some clones in this sample may be carry-over from other donors' samples. The chain links TRBV30 to TRBJ1-5, with D tentatively TRBD1 (5 bases). What was sequenced was peripheral blood. The CDR3 loop reads CAWSSGADQPQHF. CDR3 nucleotides: TGTGCCTGGAGTTCCGGGGCGGACCAGCCCCAGCATTTT.